This TCR beta chain was retrieved from a study of blood T cells in healthy people across ages. Study results and caveats: While age rose, TCR beta diversity per million T cells dropped in a roughly linear way. More naive CD4+ cells and higher diversity marked long-lived donors relative to aged donors.

About this clonotype itself: Its antigen is not known.

A second PCR of 7 to 11 cycles used a sample-barcoded 5' primer and a J-beta primer mix. Samples each returned at least 3 million CDR3-containing paired-end reads. TCRdb re-called the 5' RACE reads through MiXCR, storing one row per CDR3 protein. The data contain under 2,000,000 distinct CDR3 sequences, approximately 50% of them seen just once; the ten biggest clones take up roughly 2.1%. The study drew donors from healthy Caucasian individuals in Russia aged 6 to 90. The CDR3 has 14 residues. Germline values: CDR1 KGHDR, CDR2 SFDVKD. The V end was cut by 5 bases, the J end by 0 bases, with 8 bases between.

The genes are TRBV24-1 and TRBJ2-3; D is uncertain. This receptor was obtained from a woman aged 40 to 55 in good health. Sequencing was performed on blood. The DNA of the CDR3 is TGTGCCACCAGTGGGCCCATCAGCACAGATACGCAGTATTTT. Translating it yields CATSGPISTDTQYF.